This entry concerns a single TCR beta chain. Its antigen is unidentified. These data come from a study of cytomegalovirus exposure and HLA in healthy donors. Study-wide findings and caveats: When a later analysis was performed, an Asian-associated ancestry cluster reportedly had fewer N-insertions than the roughly 700-donor mean. Presence/absence analyses treated sequencing depth as roughly uniform across donors. In a later analysis, CMV-associated beta chains were mostly HLA-associated, it appeared.

The length of the CDR3 is 13 residues. V lost 6 bases to trimming and J lost 2 bases, with 8 bases between them. Germline CDR1 and CDR2: MNHEY and SVGAGI. The PCR had 60 Vbeta and 13 Jbeta primers. In the original analysis: Later analysis identified approximately 88 million unique TCR beta chains, around 10 million shared. Assay used: immunoSEQ multiplex PCR; TCRdb lists only in-frame clones, some missing. V, J and clone size were drawn from that table, and D and trimming were deduced from the DNA. This table holds tens of thousands of clones, around 80% found once. The sample taken for sequencing was PBMCs. The source of this sequence is a man under 40 in good health and CMV-seronegative. V and J are TRBV6-5 and TRBJ1-5; D ambiguous. CDR3 sequence (DNA): TGTGCCAGCAGACGAGAGGGCAATCAGCCCCAGCATTTT. Translated: CASRREGNQPQHF.